This T cell receptor (beta chain) was found in a study of blood T cell repertoires in COVID-19. Study-level background: Spain, Italy and the United States supplied samples that represented acute and convalescent COVID-19.

TCRdb's copy holds only in-frame clones and misses some; the assay was immunoSEQ multiplex PCR. In the table there are 60,000 or so clones, more than 75% of which are singletons. V shed 5 bases, J shed 5 bases, and the junction held 6 bases outside the gene matches. Germline-derived CDR1 and CDR2 are MGHDK and SYGVNS. The CDR3 covers 15 residues. Sample: peripheral blood. This TCR came from a man aged 60-69 years with acute or convalescent COVID-19. The rearrangement joins TRBV25-1 to TRBJ2-5, with 12 bases matching TRBD2. CDR3 DNA: TGTGCCAGCAGTTACGGACTAGCGGGGAGGGAGACCCAGTACTTC. This gives the protein CASSYGLAGRETQYF. Variable domain in full (rest from reference TRBV25-1 and TRBJ2-5): EADIYQTPRYLVIGTGKKITLECSQTMGHDKMYWYQQDPGMELHLIHYSYGVNSTEKGDLSSESTVSRIRTEHFPLTLESARPSHTSQYLCASSYGLAGRETQYFGPGTRLLVL.